Presented here are 28 T cell receptor beta chains from one specimen sequenced in a study of T cell responses to AZD1222 COVID-19 vaccine. Clones were sequenced by immunoSEQ multiplex PCR, and TCRdb holds only the in-frame ones, with some missing. The sample records approximately 100,000 clones, roughly nine tenths being singletons. Sequencing was performed on peripheral blood, taken on day 0 of AZD1222 vaccination. All receptors come from an adult in good health.

The chain recombines TRBV7-3 with TRBJ1-1; possibly TRBD1 for D (5 bases). Germline V CDR1 and CDR2: SGHTA, FQGTGA. This CDR3 is 13 amino acids long. Trimming stripped 5 bases from V and 4 bases from J, with 11 bases between. This CDR3 is CASSTQVGTEAFF. The CDR3, as DNA: TGTGCCAGCAGCACACAGGTGGGCACTGAAGCTTTCTTT.

The chain is built from TRBV6-5 and TRBJ2-5, with D perhaps TRBD1 (6 bases). The germline V and J ends were trimmed by 6 bases and 2 bases, with 10 bases remaining between them. The CDR3 loop spans 13 amino acids. The germline CDR1 and CDR2 sequences are MNHEY and SVGAGI. DNA of the CDR3: TGTGCCAGCAGGGACAGCCAGCAAGAGACCCAGTACTTC. It encodes CASRDSQQETQYF.

This chain connects TRBV9 to TRBJ2-3, with 11 bases identical to TRBD2. Trimming cost V 4 bases and J 4 bases; bases outside gene matches: 11. The germline V gene has CDR1 SGDLS and CDR2 YYNGEE. The CDR3 covers 17 residues. The CDR3, as DNA: TGTGCCAGCAGCCTCATTAGCGGGGGGGCGAGAGCAGATACGCAGTATTTT. Translated: CASSLISGGARADTQYF.

This sequence joins TRBV27 and TRBJ2-4; D gene uncertain. CDR1 and CDR2 (germline): MNHEY, SMNVEV (reference sequence). V gave up 3 bases and J gave up 1 base, with 7 bases separating them. This CDR3 has 14 residues. The CDR3 here is CASSLGMAKNIQYF. The CDR3 nucleotides read TGTGCCAGCAGTTTGGGCATGGCCAAAAACATTCAGTACTTC.

CDR3 in DNA: TGTGCCAGCAGACCGGGGAGAGCGACCGGGGAGCTGTTTTTT. Translating gives CASRPGRATGELFF. The chain employs TRBV7-9 and TRBJ2-2; tentatively, D is TRBD2 (5 bases). CDR1 is SEHNR and CDR2 is FQNEAQ in the germline V gene (reference sequence). The V and J ends lost 6 bases and 5 bases respectively, with 13 bases between them. CDR3 length: 14 amino acids.

The chain uses TRBV6-5 and TRBJ2-3; possibly TRBD2 for D (5 bases). Looked up from germline, CDR1 is MNHEY and CDR2 is SVGAGI. This CDR3 is 14 amino acids long. Trimming took 6 bases from V and 0 from J, leaving 10 bases between them. The CDR3 DNA reads TGTGCCAGCAGGCCCACGGGGAGCACAGATACGCAGTATTTT. Translating it yields CASRPTGSTDTQYF.

V is TRBV18 and J is TRBJ1-4, with D maybe TRBD1 (5 bases). Germline V gives CDR1 KGHSH, CDR2 LQKENI. This CDR3 spans 13 amino acids. Trimming removed 10 bases at V and 7 bases at J, with 16 bases between. The CDR3 protein is CATQRGAGEKLFF. CDR3 nucleotide sequence: TGTGCCACCCAAAGGGGCGCGGGTGAAAAACTGTTTTTT. Variable domain in full (rest from reference TRBV18 and TRBJ1-4): NAGVMQNPRHLVRRRGQEARLRCSPMKGHSHVYWYRQLPEEGLKFMVYLQKENIIDESGMPKERFSAEFPKEGPSILRIQQVVRGDSAAYFCATQRGAGEKLFFGSGTQLSVL.

The rearrangement links TRBV12-3 or TRBV12-4 to TRBJ1-5; D is unresolved. The CDR3 extends over 12 amino acids. V lost 3 bases and J lost 5, with 5 bases in between. CDR3 DNA sequence: TGTGCCAGCAGTTTTGGGGATCAGCCCCAGCATTTT. Its translation is CASSFGDQPQHF.

The chain combines TRBV19 with TRBJ1-1; D is unresolved. The ends were cut back, 2 bases at V and 0 bases at J, with 7 bases in the middle. Germline values: CDR1 LNHDA, CDR2 SQIVND (reference sequence). The CDR3 length is 14 residues. CDR3 region: CASSILTVNTEAFF. The CDR3 nucleotides read TGTGCCAGTAGTATACTAACGGTGAACACTGAAGCTTTCTTT.

This sequence joins TRBV6-5 and TRBJ1-6, with D maybe TRBD1 (5 bases). The CDR3 has 16 residues. Trimming took off 0 bases at V and 9 bases at J, with 15 bases between the two ends. CDR1 and CDR2 from the germline V gene are MNHEY and SVGAGI. Written as DNA, the CDR3 is TGTGCCAGCAGTTACTCGATGCAGGGCGGCGGTTCACCCCTCCACTTT. Translated: CASSYSMQGGGSPLHF.

V gene TRBV7-2 combines with J gene TRBJ2-2, with TRBD1 matching over 8 bases. V lost 2 bases and J lost 5; bases outside the gene matches: 4. Per the germline V gene, CDR1 is SGHTA and CDR2 is FQGNSA. The CDR3 spans 15 residues. The CDR3 loop reads CASSLSRGHTGELFF. As DNA, the CDR3 is TGTGCCAGCAGCTTAAGCAGGGGGCATACCGGGGAGCTGTTTTTT.

The V call is TRBV18, the J call TRBJ2-2, with 9 bases fitting TRBD1. Germline loops: CDR1 KGHSH, CDR2 LQKENI. With V trimmed by 3 bases and J by 6 bases, 5 bases remained unmatched. The CDR3 totals 15 residues. The CDR3 DNA follows: TGTGCCAGCTCACCGGGACAGGGTATCTCCGGGGAGCTGTTTTTT. This encodes CASSPGQGISGELFF.

The chain links TRBV19 to TRBJ2-1, with a weak D call TRBD1 (6 bases). Trimming cost V 0 bases and J 2 bases, with 8 bases left between them. Germline V lookup: CDR1 LNHDA, CDR2 SQIVND (reference sequence). The CDR3 consists of 15 residues. The CDR3 protein is CASSIEGQTYNEQFF. Written as DNA, the CDR3 is TGTGCCAGTAGTATAGAAGGACAGACCTACAATGAGCAGTTCTTC. The full variable domain, completed using reference TRBV19 and TRBJ2-1, is DGGITQSPKYLFRKEGQNVTLSCEQNLNHDAMYWYRQDPGQGLRLIYYSQIVNDFQKGDIAEGYSVSREKKESFPLTVTSAQKNPTAFYLCASSIEGQTYNEQFFGPGTRLTVL.

CDR3: CASSQVSGTGAPLAKNIQYF. The CDR3 DNA sequence: TGCGCCAGCAGTCAAGTATCCGGGACAGGGGCCCCCTTAGCCAAAAACATTCAGTACTTC. The chain employs TRBV23-1 and TRBJ2-4; 10 bases fit TRBD1. TRBV23-1 has ORF status, its function being uncertain. The CDR3 covers 20 residues. V trimming: 2 bases; J trimming: 0 bases; junction bases outside the gene matches: 13.

This chain uses TRBV9 with TRBJ2-5, with D possibly TRBD1 on 7 matching bases. The CDR3 is made up of 15 amino acids. V was cut by 0 bases and J by 4 bases, with 13 bases left in between. Per germline, CDR1 SGDLS and CDR2 YYNGEE. In DNA, the CDR3 is TGTGCCAGCAGCGTAGCGTTGCAGGGGGGAGAGACCCAGTACTTC. Protein product: CASSVALQGGETQYF.

The chain is built from TRBV13 and TRBJ1-3, with D unresolved. Trimming shortened V by 1 base and J by 4 bases, and 11 bases separated the two germline ends. Germline loops: CDR1 PRHDT, CDR2 FYEKMQ (reference sequence). This CDR3 spans 15 amino acids. The CDR3, as DNA: TGTGCCAGCAGCTTAGCTCCTACATTAGGAAACACCATATATTTT. Residues: CASSLAPTLGNTIYF.

CDR3 loop: CASRNRELAKNIQYF. The CDR3 DNA reads as TGTGCCAGCAGAAACAGGGAACTAGCCAAAAACATTCAGTACTTC. The chain is built from TRBV21-1 and TRBJ2-4; the table assigns TRBD1, which was not confirmed against the DNA. TRBV21-1 is reported as a pseudogene. This CDR3 is 15 amino acids long.

This clone turned up a few times. The genes are TRBV2 and TRBJ1-1; D unclear. The germline V and J ends were trimmed by 2 bases and 1 base, with 5 bases remaining between them. The CDR3 extends over 13 amino acids. CDR1 is SNHLY and CDR2 is FYNNEI in the germline V gene. CDR3 sequence: CASSEMRNTEAFF. Written as DNA, the CDR3 is TGTGCCAGCAGTGAAATGAGGAACACTGAAGCTTTCTTT.

The chain recombines TRBV4-1 with TRBJ1-2, with no clear D. Germline V CDR1 and CDR2: MGHRA, YSYEKL. This CDR3 is 15 amino acids long. The ends were cut back, 1 base at V and 4 bases at J, with 13 bases in the middle. This chain's CDR3 is CASSQVAAPGYGYTF. The DNA for the CDR3 is TGCGCCAGCAGCCAAGTCGCCGCCCCAGGCTATGGCTACACCTTC.

The chain joins TRBV7-8 to TRBJ2-2; weak D call: TRBD2 (6 bases). The CDR3 runs 15 residues. Trimming took off 7 bases at V and 1 base at J, with 13 bases between the two ends. The germline gives CDR1 SGHVS, CDR2 FQNEAQ. As DNA, the CDR3 is TGTGCCAGCAAGGTGGGAGGAGTGAACACCGGGGAGCTGTTTTTT. Translated: CASKVGGVNTGELFF.

This clone has a handful of counts. V is TRBV2 and J is TRBJ1-2; 9 positions match TRBD1. CDR1 is SNHLY and CDR2 is FYNNEI in the germline V gene. This CDR3 is 14 amino acids long. Germline trimming cut 6 bases from V and 6 bases from J; bases unmatched to any gene: 8. The CDR3: CASSLDRGGDGYTF. The DNA of the CDR3 is TGTGCCAGCAGCCTTGACAGGGGGGGAGATGGCTACACCTTC.

This sequence joins TRBV28 and TRBJ2-7; D tentatively reads TRBD1 or TRBD2 (5 bases each). The CDR3 has 13 amino acids. Between the trimmed V and J ends, which lost 8 bases and 4 bases, there was a span of 15 bases. Germline V gives CDR1 MDHEN, CDR2 SYDVKM. CDR3 in DNA: TGTGCCAGCGCTCAGGGTAAGCGGTACGAGCAGTACTTC. It encodes CASAQGKRYEQYF. Looking up the rest from reference TRBV28 and TRBJ2-7 gives the full variable domain: DVKVTQSSRYLVKRTGEKVFLECVQDMDHENMFWYRQDPGLGLRLIYFSYDVKMKEKGDIPEGYSVSREKKERFSLILESASTNQTSMYLCASAQGKRYEQYFGPGTRLTVT.

This rearrangement joins TRBV6-1 to TRBJ2-7; the D is unclear. V was shortened by 2 bases and J by 2 bases, with 7 bases between the two germline ends. The CDR3 runs 13 residues. CDR1 is MNHNS and CDR2 is SASEGT in the germline V gene. The CDR3 sequence: CASSEQAPYEQYF. CDR3 nucleotide sequence: TGTGCCAGCAGTGAACAGGCCCCCTACGAGCAGTACTTC.

This clone was recorded once. V gene TRBV7-3 combines with J gene TRBJ2-1; 8 nucleotides agree with TRBD2. The CDR3 is 16 amino acids. V dropped 2 bases and J dropped 5; count of bases not matched to a gene: 8. Germline V lookup: CDR1 SGHTA, CDR2 FQGTGA. The CDR3 reads CASSLSQRGLNNEQFF. The DNA for the CDR3 is TGTGCCAGCAGCTTATCGCAGCGGGGGCTAAACAATGAGCAGTTCTTC.

V usage is TRBV18 and J usage is TRBJ1-2; 7 nucleotides match TRBD1. V was pared by 4 bases and J by 1 base, with 0 bases of the junction left unmatched. The germline CDR1 and CDR2 sequences are KGHSH and LQKENI. The CDR3 covers 13 residues. The CDR3: CASSRDSNYGYTF. CDR3 bases: TGTGCCAGCTCACGGGACAGTAACTATGGCTACACCTTC.

The rearrangement links TRBV23-1 to TRBJ2-1; 8 bases map to TRBD2. TRBV23-1 is labeled an ORF, and its function is uncertain. The CDR3 is 17 amino acids. V was clipped by 0 bases and J by 8 bases; unmatched bases: 12. CDR3 nucleotide sequence: TGCGCCAGCAGTCAATCCGGGAGGGACCACCTAGGGGATGAGCAGTTCTTC. Its protein is CASSQSGRDHLGDEQFF.

This chain links TRBV18 with TRBJ2-7; TRBD2 matches 10 bases. The CDR3 has 15 amino acids. V was clipped by 0 bases and J by 2 bases; unmatched bases: 1. CDR1 and CDR2 from the germline V gene are KGHSH and LQKENI. The CDR3 reads CASSPPGLATYEQYF. DNA for the CDR3: TGTGCCAGCTCACCACCGGGACTAGCGACCTACGAGCAGTACTTC.

The CDR3, as DNA: TGTGCCAGCTCACCATCGACAGAGTCCAACTATGGCTACACCTTC. Its translation: CASSPSTESNYGYTF. The chain uses TRBV18 and TRBJ1-2; TRBD1 is a possible D gene (5 bases). Trimming stripped 2 bases from V and 2 bases from J, with 12 bases between. This CDR3 contains 15 residues. Germline V gene lookup returns CDR1 KGHSH and CDR2 LQKENI.